These T cell receptor beta chains were read from a single sample in a study of neoadjuvant anti-PD-1 for oral cavity cancer. Sequencing was performed with immunoSEQ multiplex PCR; in TCRdb, only in-frame clones are kept and a portion is missing. The table records about 18,000 clones, 65% to 85% of them present only once. The sample here was PBMCs, taken before nivolumab (anti-PD-1) treatment. Receptors originate from a person between 40 and 79 years old with oral cavity squamous cell carcinoma. Both conserved end residues are part of each CDR3. Each record gives: V gene, clone size, D gene, J gene, CDR3 protein, CDR3 DNA. D genes are given only for firm matches. For some rows the clone size is stated as once, few or many, or as a class when expanded; others skip it.

v_call: TRBV5-1
clone_size: -
d_call: -
j_call: TRBJ2-3
cdr3_aa: CASSDPTSTDTQYF
cdr3_nt: TGCGCCAGCAGCGACCCGACTAGCACAGATACGCAGTATTTT

v_call: TRBV19
clone_size: -
d_call: -
j_call: TRBJ2-5
cdr3_aa: CASSITRDQETQYF
cdr3_nt: TGTGCCAGTAGTATAACTAGGGACCAAGAGACCCAGTACTTC

v_call: TRBV18
clone_size: -
d_call: TRBD1
j_call: TRBJ2-5
cdr3_aa: CASSRTGGQETQYF
cdr3_nt: TGTGCCAGCTCACGTACAGGGGGCCAAGAGACCCAGTACTTC

v_call: TRBV30
clone_size: -
d_call: TRBD1
j_call: TRBJ1-1
cdr3_aa: CAWGGTGVSEAFF
cdr3_nt: TGTGCCTGGGGGGGGACAGGGGTTTCTGAAGCTTTCTTT

v_call: TRBV7-8
clone_size: few
d_call: TRBD1
j_call: TRBJ1-5
cdr3_aa: CASSRSTGGYQPQHF
cdr3_nt: TGTGCCAGCAGCCGGTCGACAGGGGGGTATCAGCCCCAGCATTTT

v_call: TRBV6-5
clone_size: -
d_call: -
j_call: TRBJ2-5
cdr3_aa: CASAGRGETQYF
cdr3_nt: TGTGCCAGCGCCGGTCGGGGAGAGACCCAGTACTTC

v_call: TRBV5-8
clone_size: -
d_call: -
j_call: TRBJ2-5
cdr3_aa: CASSLWTVETQYF
cdr3_nt: TGTGCCAGCAGCTTGTGGACAGTGGAGACCCAGTACTTC

v_call: TRBV5-1
clone_size: -
d_call: -
j_call: TRBJ1-2
cdr3_aa: CASSLSGVEGYTF
cdr3_nt: TGCGCCAGCAGCTTATCGGGCGTGGAGGGCTACACCTTC

v_call: TRBV30
clone_size: -
d_call: -
j_call: TRBJ2-5
cdr3_aa: CAWSILTAQETQYF
cdr3_nt: TGTGCCTGGAGTATCCTGACAGCACAAGAGACCCAGTACTTC

v_call: TRBV19
clone_size: few
d_call: TRBD2
j_call: TRBJ2-7
cdr3_aa: CASSMGGTRLVGEQYF
cdr3_nt: TGTGCCAGTAGTATGGGGGGGACTCGACTTGTTGGCGAGCAGTACTTC

v_call: TRBV4-2
clone_size: -
d_call: TRBD2
j_call: TRBJ2-1
cdr3_aa: CASSQESLAASRYNEQFF
cdr3_nt: TGTGCCAGCAGCCAAGAGTCACTAGCGGCATCTCGCTACAATGAGCAGTTCTTC

v_call: TRBV6-1
clone_size: -
d_call: -
j_call: TRBJ1-4
cdr3_aa: CASNLWGGEKLFF
cdr3_nt: TGTGCCAGCAACCTGTGGGGTGGTGAAAAACTGTTTTTT

v_call: TRBV6-6
clone_size: -
d_call: -
j_call: TRBJ1-1
cdr3_aa: CASSWQGRNTEAFF
cdr3_nt: TGTGCCAGCAGTTGGCAGGGGAGGAACACTGAAGCTTTCTTT

v_call: TRBV2
clone_size: -
d_call: -
j_call: TRBJ1-4
cdr3_aa: CASSDGGEKLFF
cdr3_nt: TGTGCCAGCAGTGACGGGGGTGAAAAACTGTTTTTT

v_call: TRBV28
clone_size: -
d_call: TRBD2
j_call: TRBJ2-2
cdr3_aa: CASSRTSPNTGELFF
cdr3_nt: TGTGCCAGCAGTCGGACTAGCCCGAACACCGGGGAGCTGTTTTTT

v_call: TRBV5-1
clone_size: once
d_call: -
j_call: TRBJ2-6
cdr3_aa: CASSLVLGDSGANVLTF
cdr3_nt: TGCGCCAGCAGCTTGGTTTTGGGGGACTCTGGGGCCAACGTCCTGACTTTC

v_call: TRBV29-1
clone_size: -
d_call: TRBD2
j_call: TRBJ2-1
cdr3_aa: CSVDSSGNLNEQFF
cdr3_nt: TGCAGCGTTGATTCTAGCGGGAATCTTAATGAGCAGTTCTTC

v_call: TRBV30
clone_size: -
d_call: -
j_call: TRBJ2-1
cdr3_aa: CAWSVMAGIGNEQFF
cdr3_nt: TGTGCCTGGAGTGTAATGGCGGGAATTGGGAATGAGCAGTTCTTC

v_call: TRBV10-3
clone_size: -
d_call: -
j_call: TRBJ2-7
cdr3_aa: CAISAGIQTNYEQYF
cdr3_nt: TGTGCCATCAGCGCAGGGATCCAAACCAACTACGAGCAGTACTTC

v_call: TRBV9
clone_size: -
d_call: -
j_call: TRBJ2-7
cdr3_aa: CASSLGPANYEQYF
cdr3_nt: TGTGCCAGCAGCCTCGGCCCCGCTAACTACGAGCAGTACTTC

v_call: TRBV19
clone_size: -
d_call: TRBD1
j_call: TRBJ2-1
cdr3_aa: CASSIGTVNEQFF
cdr3_nt: TGTGCCAGTAGTATCGGGACAGTCAATGAGCAGTTCTTC

v_call: TRBV28
clone_size: -
d_call: -
j_call: TRBJ1-1
cdr3_aa: CASSYKLNTEAFF
cdr3_nt: TGTGCCAGCAGTTACAAATTGAACACTGAAGCTTTCTTT

v_call: TRBV10-1
clone_size: once
d_call: -
j_call: TRBJ2-1
cdr3_aa: CASSEGGQGEQFF
cdr3_nt: TGCGCCAGCAGTGAAGGTGGGCAGGGTGAGCAGTTCTTC

v_call: TRBV7-2
clone_size: -
d_call: -
j_call: TRBJ2-7
cdr3_aa: CASSLGQSTDLYF
cdr3_nt: TGTGCCAGCAGCTTAGGGCAGTCAACCGACTTGTACTTC

v_call: TRBV6-1
clone_size: -
d_call: -
j_call: TRBJ2-4
cdr3_aa: CASSEGRTAKNIQYF
cdr3_nt: TGTGCCAGCAGTGAAGGAAGGACAGCCAAAAACATTCAGTACTTC

v_call: TRBV2
clone_size: -
d_call: TRBD2
j_call: TRBJ2-1
cdr3_aa: CASSGGSSYNEQFF
cdr3_nt: TGTGCCAGCAGTGGCGGGAGTTCCTACAATGAGCAGTTCTTC

v_call: TRBV5-4
clone_size: few
d_call: TRBD2
j_call: TRBJ2-3
cdr3_aa: CASLPPGLAGATDTQYF
cdr3_nt: TGTGCCAGCCTCCCACCGGGGCTAGCGGGAGCCACAGATACGCAGTATTTT

v_call: TRBV6-6
clone_size: -
d_call: TRBD1
j_call: TRBJ1-2
cdr3_aa: CASRTGTGAGYTF
cdr3_nt: TGTGCCAGCAGAACCGGGACAGGGGCTGGCTACACCTTC

v_call: TRBV5-8
clone_size: few
d_call: -
j_call: TRBJ1-2
cdr3_aa: CASSPTEAYGYTF
cdr3_nt: TGTGCCAGCAGCCCTACCGAGGCCTATGGCTACACCTTC

v_call: TRBV30
clone_size: once
d_call: -
j_call: TRBJ2-3
cdr3_aa: CAWSRPSTYLVDTQYF
cdr3_nt: TGTGCCTGGAGCCGCCCCTCTACTTATCTGGTAGATACGCAGTATTTT

v_call: TRBV2
clone_size: -
d_call: -
j_call: TRBJ1-1
cdr3_aa: CASSVMGGYNTEAFF
cdr3_nt: TGTGCCAGCAGTGTAATGGGGGGATATAACACTGAAGCTTTCTTT

v_call: TRBV27
clone_size: -
d_call: TRBD1
j_call: TRBJ1-5
cdr3_aa: CASSDGTGGSQPQHF
cdr3_nt: TGTGCCAGCAGTGACGGGACAGGGGGAAGTCAGCCCCAGCATTTT

v_call: TRBV2
clone_size: -
d_call: -
j_call: TRBJ2-1
cdr3_aa: CASSTSREQFF
cdr3_nt: TGTGCCAGCAGCACTAGCAGGGAGCAGTTCTTC

v_call: TRBV7-8
clone_size: -
d_call: -
j_call: TRBJ1-4
cdr3_aa: CASSAGQLGEKLFF
cdr3_nt: TGTGCCAGCAGCGCAGGACAGTTAGGGGAAAAACTGTTTTTT

v_call: TRBV5-1
clone_size: few
d_call: TRBD1
j_call: TRBJ1-1
cdr3_aa: CASSEGQGVMYTEAFF
cdr3_nt: TGCGCCAGCAGCGAGGGACAGGGGGTAATGTACACTGAAGCTTTCTTT

v_call: TRBV30
clone_size: once
d_call: -
j_call: TRBJ1-1
cdr3_aa: CAWSRTVRILNTEAFF
cdr3_nt: TGTGCCTGGAGTCGTACGGTCCGGATTCTGAACACTGAAGCTTTCTTT

v_call: TRBV7-3
clone_size: -
d_call: -
j_call: TRBJ2-1
cdr3_aa: CASSLNLNEQFF
cdr3_nt: TGTGCCAGCAGCTTAAATCTCAATGAGCAGTTCTTC

v_call: TRBV9
clone_size: once
d_call: -
j_call: TRBJ2-7
cdr3_aa: CASSVVYEQYF
cdr3_nt: TGTGCCAGCAGCGTAGTATACGAGCAGTACTTC

v_call: TRBV7-3
clone_size: once
d_call: TRBD1
j_call: TRBJ2-1
cdr3_aa: CASSSGQGYEQFF
cdr3_nt: TGTGCCAGCAGCTCCGGACAGGGGTATGAGCAGTTCTTC

v_call: TRBV29-1
clone_size: -
d_call: -
j_call: TRBJ2-7
cdr3_aa: CSVQDTPAEQYF
cdr3_nt: TGCAGCGTCCAAGACACTCCCGCAGAGCAGTACTTC

v_call: TRBV10-1
clone_size: -
d_call: TRBD1
j_call: TRBJ1-1
cdr3_aa: CASKGQGNTEAFF
cdr3_nt: TGCGCCAGCAAAGGACAGGGGAACACTGAAGCTTTCTTT

v_call: TRBV2
clone_size: -
d_call: TRBD2
j_call: TRBJ2-7
cdr3_aa: CASRRLAGDSYEQYF
cdr3_nt: TGTGCCAGCAGACGACTAGCGGGAGATTCCTACGAGCAGTACTTC